The 19 T cell receptor beta chains below were found in one sample sequenced in a study of shared clonotypes between healthy human individuals. The protocol was immunoSEQ multiplex PCR, while the TCRdb copy is restricted to in-frame clones and leaves out a portion. The data hold about 2.3 million clones, with just over 90% observed a single time. Sequencing used naive CD4+ T cells from PBMCs. The sample's subset: CD45RA+ positively selected. The receptor set was obtained from a man aged 18 to 29 in good health. Some clones in this sample may be carry-over from other donors' samples.

The V and J genes are TRBV28 and TRBJ1-2, with 7 bases that match TRBD1. The V segment lost 4 bases and the J segment 2 bases; nucleotides outside the gene matches: 10. The germline CDR1 and CDR2 sequences are MDHEN and SYDVKM. The CDR3 runs to 16 residues. In DNA form, the CDR3 reads TGTGCCAGCAGTTATGAGGGGGCAAGTTCCAACTATGGCTACACCTTC. Protein: CASSYEGASSNYGYTF.

The count of this clone is one. The chain has TRBV19 and TRBJ2-4, with D possibly being TRBD2 (6 bases). The CDR3 is made up of 17 amino acids. CDR1 LNHDA and CDR2 SQIVND come from the germline V gene (reference sequence). Trimming removed 1 base at V and 1 base at J, with 14 bases between. The CDR3 nucleotides read TGTGCCAGTAGTATAGGTGGAGGGCTAGCGGCCAAAAACATTCAGTACTTC. Translation gives CASSIGGGLAAKNIQYF.

This clone occurred once. The rearrangement uses TRBV29-1 and TRBJ2-5, with 7 bases lining up with TRBD2. This CDR3 has 12 residues. The V gene's germline CDR1 is SQVTM and CDR2 ANQGSEA. J lost 3 bases, V lost 4 bases, and 2 bases had no gene match. CDR3 in amino acids: CSVVRGEETQYF. As DNA, the CDR3 is TGCAGCGTTGTTCGGGGGGAAGAGACCCAGTACTTC.

V and J are TRBV11-2 and TRBJ1-2; no clear D gene. V gave up 3 bases and J gave up 8 bases, with 4 bases separating them. Per germline, CDR1 SGHAT and CDR2 FQNNGV. There are 10 residues in the CDR3. The CDR3 is CASSFWGYTF. The CDR3 DNA reads as TGTGCCAGCAGCTTTTGGGGCTACACCTTC.

With respect to this clone: This sample includes further DNA sequences coding for the same CDR3. The chain carries TRBV2 and TRBJ1-1; D is uncertain. The CDR3 is 13 residues long. From germline, CDR1 is SNHLY and CDR2 FYNNEI. Deletions cut 4 bases from V and 1 base from J, with 7 bases between. DNA of the CDR3: TGTGCCAGCAGTGTCAATAGGAACACTGAAGCTTTCTTT. Protein sequence: CASSVNRNTEAFF.

In regard to this clone: In the same sample, other DNA sequences code for this CDR3. The CDR3 DNA reads as TGTGCCAGCAGCTCGGGACAGGGGGCCTACGAGCAGTACTTC. Its translation is CASSSGQGAYEQYF. The chain uses TRBV5-4 and TRBJ2-7, with 11 positions matching TRBD1. CDR3 length equals 14 residues. V lost 3 bases, J lost 2 bases, and 1 base stayed unmatched. Germline V gene sequence: CDR1 SGHNT, CDR2 YYREEE (reference sequence). The full variable domain, in which reference TRBV5-4 and TRBJ2-7 provide the parts outside the CDR3, is ETGVTQSPTHLIKTRGQQVTLRCSSQSGHNTVSWYQQALGQGPQFIFQYYREEENGRGNFPPRFSGLQFPNYSSELNVNALELDDSALYLCASSSGQGAYEQYFGPGTRLTVT.

The J gene is TRBJ1-4, the V gene TRBV11-2, with D maybe TRBD1 (5 bases). The germline V gene encodes CDR1 SGHAT and CDR2 FQNNGV. There are 16 residues in the CDR3. The V end lost 0 bases, the J end lost 0 bases, and 8 bases lay between the germline ends. CDR3 DNA: TGTGCCAGCAGCTTAGATCTGGGGCCAACTAATGAAAAACTGTTTTTT. Translating it yields CASSLDLGPTNEKLFF.

V gene TRBV2 combines with J gene TRBJ2-7, with 7 bases identical to TRBD2. The CDR3 runs to 15 residues. V lost 4 bases to trimming and J lost 6 bases; unmatched junction nucleotides: 12. Germline V CDR1 and CDR2: SNHLY, FYNNEI. The CDR3 reads CASSAGLPTLTEQYF. CDR3 coding DNA: TGTGCCAGCAGTGCGGGACTACCAACCCTCACCGAGCAGTACTTC.

J is TRBJ1-5 and V is TRBV27, with D hard to call. This CDR3 comprises 13 residues. Germline assignment: CDR1 MNHEY and CDR2 SMNVEV (reference sequence). V dropped 4 bases and J dropped 2 bases, with 6 bases sitting between them. The CDR3 region has the DNA TGTGCCAGCAGTTCCGCCCGCAATCAGCCCCAGCATTTT. It yields the protein CASSSARNQPQHF.

This clone was counted a single time. Here the CDR3 reads CASSFSPGDEQFF. CDR3 sequence (DNA): TGTGCCAGCAGCTTTAGCCCAGGAGATGAGCAGTTCTTC. The chain employs TRBV7-6 and TRBJ2-1; D gene unclear. The V gene's germline CDR1 is SGHVS and CDR2 FNYEAQ. V was shortened by 3 bases and J by 8 bases, with 11 bases between the two germline ends. The CDR3 contains 13 residues.

The chain joins TRBV19 to TRBJ2-2, with D perhaps TRBD1 (5 bases). Per the germline V gene, CDR1 is LNHDA and CDR2 is SQIVND (reference sequence). This CDR3 contains 15 residues. The V end lost 5 bases, the J end lost 6 bases, and 16 bases lay between the germline ends. CDR3 residues: CASSQIDSPAGELFF. As DNA, the CDR3 is TGTGCCAGTAGTCAGATCGACAGCCCCGCCGGGGAGCTGTTTTTT.

The chain is built from TRBV7-2 and TRBJ2-7; 9 nucleotides agree with TRBD1. V dropped 1 base and J dropped 4; count of bases not matched to a gene: 5. This CDR3 spans 15 amino acids. Germline values: CDR1 SGHTA, CDR2 FQGNSA. The CDR3 sequence: CASSLDRGLPYEQYF. The CDR3, as DNA: TGTGCCAGCAGCTTAGACAGGGGGCTACCATACGAGCAGTACTTC.

The CDR3 loop reads CASSGSLAGGWNEQFF. For the CDR3, the DNA is TGTGCCAGCTCAGGGTCACTAGCGGGAGGTTGGAATGAGCAGTTCTTC. The chain employs TRBV18 and TRBJ2-1; 12 bases are a match to TRBD2. CDR1 and CDR2 (germline): KGHSH, LQKENI. The CDR3 runs to 16 residues. Unmatched junction bases numbered 9, after V lost 5 bases and J lost 7 bases.

Here the CDR3 DNA reads TGTGCCAGTAGTACGAGGGCTAGCGGGAGGCCAGATACGCAGTATTTT. Protein sequence: CASSTRASGRPDTQYF. This sequence joins TRBV19 and TRBJ2-3; 11 bases fit TRBD2. Trimming removed 4 bases from V and 4 bases from J; junction bases left unmatched: 7. Looked up from germline, CDR1 is LNHDA and CDR2 is SQIVND (reference sequence). This CDR3 has 16 amino acids.

This sequence joins TRBV4-1 and TRBJ2-6, with D possibly matching TRBD1 (5 bases). V was clipped by 3 bases and J by 1 base, with 10 bases between them. CDR1 and CDR2 (germline): MGHRA, YSYEKL. The length of the CDR3 is 16 residues. In DNA, the CDR3 is TGCGCCAGCAGCCATCCCAGGGTTTCTGGGGCCAACGTCCTGACTTTC. Its protein is CASSHPRVSGANVLTF.

This chain joins TRBV11-3 and TRBJ2-3; D remains unclear. This CDR3 has 15 residues. Germline values: CDR1 SGHNT, CDR2 YENEEA. Trimming took off 0 bases at V and 0 bases at J, with 7 bases between the two ends. As DNA, the CDR3 is TGTGCCAGCAGCTTAGAAGGCAGAAGCACAGATACGCAGTATTTT. Translated, it gives CASSLEGRSTDTQYF. The variable domain in full, with the rest retrieved from reference TRBV11-3 and TRBJ2-3, is EAGVVQSPRYKIIEKKQPVAFWCNPISGHNTLYWYLQNLGQGPELLIRYENEEAVDDSQLPKDRFSAERLKGVDSTLKIQPAELGDSAVYLCASSLEGRSTDTQYFGPGTRLTVL.

Concerning this clone: At the DNA level, this CDR3 is encoded by other sequences in the same sample as well. CDR3 residues: CASSPTGGGETQYF. Written as DNA, the CDR3 is TGTGCCAGCAGCCCCACGGGGGGAGGAGAGACCCAGTACTTC. J is TRBJ2-5 and V is TRBV11-3, with 7 bases lining up with TRBD2. V shed 5 bases, J shed 4 bases, and the junction held 7 bases outside the gene matches. The CDR3 sequence is 14 residues long. The germline CDR1 and CDR2 sequences are SGHNT and YENEEA. Drawing the rest from reference TRBV11-3 and TRBJ2-5, the complete variable domain is EAGVVQSPRYKIIEKKQPVAFWCNPISGHNTLYWYLQNLGQGPELLIRYENEEAVDDSQLPKDRFSAERLKGVDSTLKIQPAELGDSAVYLCASSPTGGGETQYFGPGTRLLVL.

V usage is TRBV7-9 and J usage is TRBJ2-7, with unresolved D. CDR3 length: 14 residues. Germline V CDR1 and CDR2: SEHNR, FQNEAQ (reference sequence). V dropped 1 base and J dropped 5 bases, with 12 bases sitting between them. CDR3 nucleotides: TGTGCCAGCAGCTTAGGCCAGATAATTAACGAGCAGTACTTC. Its translation: CASSLGQIINEQYF.

As to this clone: This same CDR3 is encoded by further DNA sequences in the sample. The chain couples TRBV4-1 to TRBJ1-4; D not certain. CDR1 and CDR2 (germline): MGHRA, YSYEKL. CDR3 size: 13 residues. Trimming pared 1 base from V and 8 bases from J, leaving 8 bases between. The CDR3 region is CASSQALGEKLFF. The CDR3 DNA reads TGCGCCAGCAGCCAAGCCCTTGGCGAAAAACTGTTTTTT.